This entry lists 30 T cell receptor beta chains sequenced from one sample in a study of T cells in Graves' hyperthyroidism and ophthalmopathy. RNA transcripts served as the template for amplifying TCR beta CDR3 regions. TCR CDR3 regions were first amplified by RT-PCR with HTBI primers. TCRdb passed the multiplex PCR reads through MiXCR, listing each CDR3 protein once. This sample has around 700,000 distinct CDR3 sequences, with approximately 19% found just once. The sample consisted of blood. These receptors were obtained from a woman between 45 and 65 years old with Graves' hyperthyroidism that later progressed to Graves' ophthalmopathy.

This chain links TRBV29-1 with TRBJ2-5; 7 bases map to TRBD2. J lost 5 bases, V lost 6 bases, and 3 bases had no gene match. The CDR3 runs 11 residues. From germline, CDR1 is SQVTM and CDR2 ANQGSEA. The CDR3 nucleotides are TGCAGCGTGGGGGGGTCGGAGACCCAGTACTTC. Protein sequence: CSVGGSETQYF.

This clonotype was found many times. The chain carries TRBV3-1 and TRBJ1-1; 7 nucleotides agree with TRBD1. The CDR3 runs 15 residues. Germline V gene lookup returns CDR1 LGHDT and CDR2 YNNKEL (reference sequence). V lost 4 bases, J lost 0 bases, and 5 bases stayed unmatched. The CDR3 DNA follows: TGTGCCAGCAGCCGGCTCACAGGGGTGAACACTGAAGCTTTCTTT. Amino acids: CASSRLTGVNTEAFF.

This sequence joins TRBV5-1 and TRBJ1-6, with D unclear. The CDR3 contains 15 residues. The V end lost 0 bases, the J end lost 7 bases, and 11 bases lay between the germline ends. Germline V gives CDR1 SGHRS, CDR2 YFSETQ. CDR3 sequence reads: CASSLVQKSNSPLHF. CDR3 DNA: TGCGCCAGCAGCTTGGTTCAAAAGAGCAATTCACCCCTCCACTTT.

This clonotype was detected ten times or more. The chain is built from TRBV12-3 or TRBV12-4 and TRBJ1-4; D perhaps matches TRBD1 (5 bases). CDR3 length: 14 amino acids. Deletions cut 3 bases from V and 8 bases from J, with 13 bases between. Here the CDR3 DNA reads TGTGCCAGCAGTTTGGCCGGGACCTGGGAAAAACTGTTTTTT. Translation: CASSLAGTWEKLFF.

The chain is built from TRBV4-2 and TRBJ1-2, with D hard to call. The CDR3 covers 13 residues. V dropped 6 bases and J dropped 6 bases, with 14 bases sitting between them. CDR1 and CDR2 (germline): LGHNA, YNFKEQ. The CDR3 DNA is TGTGCCAGCAGGACGATAACTAGCCATGGCTACACCTTC. This encodes CASRTITSHGYTF.

In its sample, this clonotype was seen a few times. The chain has TRBV3-1 and TRBJ2-2; no firm D call. The CDR3 runs 14 residues. V was clipped by 0 bases and J by 0 bases, with 2 bases between them. Germline V lookup: CDR1 LGHDT, CDR2 YNNKEL (reference sequence). CDR3 coding DNA: TGTGCCAGCAGCCAAGAGCCGAACACCGGGGAGCTGTTTTTT. Residues: CASSQEPNTGELFF.

This clonotype has a count of ten or more. This chain uses TRBV2 with TRBJ2-7; D is possibly TRBD2 (7 bases). V lost 6 bases, J lost 6 bases, and 18 bases lay in between. Per germline, CDR1 SNHLY and CDR2 FYNNEI. CDR3 length equals 14 residues. CDR3 coding DNA: TGTGCCAGCAGCGAGCAAGGGGGGGCCACCGAGCAGTACTTC. Its translation: CASSEQGGATEQYF.

The rearrangement uses TRBV6-6 and TRBJ2-1, with 9 bases matching TRBD2. The trim removed 2 bases at V and 1 base at J, leaving 6 bases unmatched. The CDR3 runs 17 residues. CDR1 is MNHNY, CDR2 SVGAGI, per germline (reference sequence). The CDR3 DNA reads as TGTGCCAGCAGTTACCCTGAGCGGGGGGAATCCTACAATGAGCAGTTCTTC. It yields the protein CASSYPERGESYNEQFF.

The chain recombines TRBV7-9 with TRBJ1-2; a weak D match, TRBD1 (5 bases). Trimming removed 4 bases at V and 4 bases at J, with 28 bases between. CDR3 length: 19 amino acids. CDR1 is SEHNR, CDR2 FQNEAQ, per germline (reference sequence). The CDR3 is CASSSGGGRGDGIGYGYTF. The CDR3 DNA is TGTGCCAGCAGCTCCGGGGGGGGACGGGGTGACGGAATTGGCTATGGCTACACCTTC. Full variable domain (outside the CDR3, taken from reference TRBV7-9 and TRBJ1-2): DTGVSQNPRHKITKRGQNVTFRCDPISEHNRLYWYRQTLGQGPEFLTYFQNEAQLEKSRLLSDRFSAERPKGSFSTLEIQRTEQGDSAMYLCASSSGGGRGDGIGYGYTFGSGTRLTVV.

This clonotype was observed many times. The chain joins TRBV20-1 to TRBJ1-1; D gene unclear. V was shortened by 4 bases and J by 10 bases, with 10 bases between the two germline ends. The CDR3 spans 10 residues. Germline-derived CDR1 and CDR2 are DFQATT and SNEGSKA (reference sequence). The CDR3 loop reads CSAISGGAFF. CDR3 coding DNA: TGCAGTGCTATATCTGGTGGAGCTTTCTTT.

This clonotype was seen ten or more times. This chain links TRBV11-2 with TRBJ2-1; tentative D call: TRBD2 (6 bases). From germline, CDR1 is SGHAT and CDR2 FQNNGV. V was trimmed by 5 bases and J by 7 bases, leaving 18 bases between them. This CDR3 is 15 amino acids long. CDR3 coding DNA: TGTGCCAGCAGCGTTCCTACCTGGAGGGAGAATGAGCAGTTCTTC. It codes for CASSVPTWRENEQFF. Full variable domain (missing parts from reference TRBV11-2 and TRBJ2-1): EAGVAQSPRYKIIEKRQSVAFWCNPISGHATLYWYQQILGQGPKLLIQFQNNGVVDDSQLPKDRFSAERLKGVDSTLKIQPAKLEDSAVYLCASSVPTWRENEQFFGPGTRLTVL.

This clonotype was seen more than once but under ten times. The J gene is TRBJ1-5, the V gene TRBV12-3 or TRBV12-4, with 11 nucleotides matching TRBD1. V shed 5 bases and J 1 base; nucleotides not matched to a gene: 13. CDR3 length equals 19 residues. The CDR3 nucleotides read TGTGCCAGCAGTCTAATTTTAGGACAGGGGGCGCGGAGCAATCAGCCCCAGCATTTT. It translates to CASSLILGQGARSNQPQHF.

A few counts support this clonotype. The chain links TRBV19 to TRBJ2-7, with 9 bases that match TRBD1. Germline values: CDR1 LNHDA, CDR2 SQIVND (reference sequence). Trimming cost V 9 bases and J 2 bases; bases outside gene matches: 5. CDR3 length equals 13 residues. The CDR3 is CASRDRAAYEQYF. Written as DNA, the CDR3 is TGTGCCAGCCGGGACAGGGCCGCCTACGAGCAGTACTTC.

The chain has TRBV19 and TRBJ1-1; the D is unclear. The CDR3 has 14 residues. Trimming removed 3 bases from V and 4 bases from J, with 12 bases in between. Germline assignment: CDR1 LNHDA and CDR2 SQIVND (reference sequence). CDR3 sequence (DNA): TGTGCCAGTAGTATTGGCTCCCTGGCCACTGAAGCTTTCTTT. The encoded protein is CASSIGSLATEAFF.

This chain links TRBV28 with TRBJ1-2; the match to TRBD1 covers 8 bases. J was trimmed by 5 bases and V by 6 bases; bases with no gene match: 14. CDR1 and CDR2 from the germline V gene are MDHEN and SYDVKM. The CDR3 runs 16 residues. CDR3: CASSYKLQGARYGYTF. The CDR3 DNA sequence: TGTGCCAGCAGCTATAAACTGCAGGGGGCAAGGTATGGCTACACCTTC.

This clonotype showed up just a few times. CDR3 nucleotide sequence: TGTGCCAGCAGGGACGAGCTAGCGAGCGAGCAGTACTTC. This sequence encodes CASRDELASEQYF. The V gene is TRBV2, the J gene TRBJ2-7; a weak D match, TRBD2 (6 bases). CDR3 length: 13 residues. CDR1 and CDR2 (germline): SNHLY, FYNNEI. The V gene lost 6 bases and the J gene lost 6 bases, with 15 bases spanning the gap.

This clonotype was observed many times. V gene TRBV2 combines with J gene TRBJ1-2, with D perhaps matching TRBD1 (6 bases). Germline CDR1 is SNHLY and CDR2 is FYNNEI. This CDR3 contains 15 residues. CDR3 region: CAAKVGRGRSYGYTF. CDR3 nucleotides: TGTGCAGCCAAGGTGGGACGGGGGCGCAGCTATGGCTACACCTTC.

The V call is TRBV7-9, the J call TRBJ1-4; D perhaps matches TRBD1 (6 bases). The germline V gene has CDR1 SEHNR and CDR2 FQNEAQ (reference sequence). This CDR3 region has 14 residues. V was pared by 8 bases and J by 8 bases, with 18 bases between. The CDR3 region is CASGDDRGQEKLFF. Here the CDR3 DNA reads TGTGCCAGCGGAGACGACCGGGGGCAAGAAAAACTGTTTTTT.

The V gene is TRBV9, the J gene TRBJ1-1; D not certain. The CDR3 has 17 amino acids. Germline V gives CDR1 SGDLS, CDR2 YYNGEE. V lost 4 bases and J 4 bases, leaving 23 bases between the germline ends. The CDR3 sequence is CASSSPGGGLRSTEAFF. The CDR3 coding sequence is TGTGCCAGCAGCTCCCCAGGCGGAGGGTTGAGGTCCACTGAAGCTTTCTTT.

Many counts were recorded for this clonotype. V gene TRBV11-2 combines with J gene TRBJ2-7, with TRBD1 matching over 8 bases. Germline CDR1 is SGHAT and CDR2 is FQNNGV. The CDR3 has 13 amino acids. The V segment lost 5 bases and the J segment 4 bases; nucleotides outside the gene matches: 4. Here the CDR3 DNA reads TGTGCCAGCAGCCCTTGGGACAGGTACGAGCAGTACTTC. Amino acids: CASSPWDRYEQYF. The variable domain in full, with the rest retrieved from reference TRBV11-2 and TRBJ2-7, is EAGVAQSPRYKIIEKRQSVAFWCNPISGHATLYWYQQILGQGPKLLIQFQNNGVVDDSQLPKDRFSAERLKGVDSTLKIQPAKLEDSAVYLCASSPWDRYEQYFGPGTRLTVT.

V usage is TRBV13 and J usage is TRBJ1-2, with a tentative D call TRBD1 (6 bases). Germline values: CDR1 PRHDT, CDR2 FYEKMQ (reference sequence). V lost 7 bases and J 3 bases, leaving 15 bases between the germline ends. CDR3 length equals 14 residues. The CDR3 sequence is CASNLQGGYYGYTF. CDR3 coding DNA: TGTGCCAGCAACCTACAGGGAGGGTACTATGGCTACACCTTC.

This CDR3 reads CSARDGGVNTGELFF. The CDR3 DNA is TGCAGTGCTAGAGATGGGGGAGTGAACACCGGGGAGCTGTTTTTT. The V and J genes are TRBV20-1 and TRBJ2-2; D tentatively reads TRBD1 or TRBD2 (5 bases each). The CDR3 loop spans 15 amino acids. Germline V gene lookup returns CDR1 DFQATT and CDR2 SNEGSKA (reference sequence). V was clipped by 0 bases and J by 1 base, with 9 bases between them.

This clonotype was observed a few times. This rearrangement joins TRBV12-5 to TRBJ2-3; TRBD1 matches at 8 bases. With V trimmed by 3 bases and J by 5 bases, 7 bases remained unmatched. CDR3 size: 15 residues. Germline CDR1 reads LGHNT; CDR2 reads FRNRAP. CDR3 amino acids: CASGLRTGIQDTQYF. The CDR3 DNA reads TGTGCTAGTGGTTTACGGACAGGGATTCAAGATACGCAGTATTTT. Supplemented by reference TRBV12-5 and TRBJ2-3, the full variable domain reads DARVTQTPRHKVTEMGQEVTMRCQPILGHNTVFWYRQTMMQGLELLAYFRNRAPLDDSGMPKDRFSAEMPDATLATLKIQPSEPRDSAVYFCASGLRTGIQDTQYFGPGTRLTVL.

The chain employs TRBV10-2 and TRBJ1-2; 7 nucleotides line up with TRBD1. This CDR3 spans 16 amino acids. V lost 6 bases, J lost 1 base, and 11 bases stayed unmatched. In germline, CDR1 is WSHSY, CDR2 SAAADI. In nucleotides, the CDR3 is TGCGCCAGCAGCAACCCCGGGACAGCTATTAACTATGGCTACACCTTC. Its translation is CASSNPGTAINYGYTF.

This chain connects TRBV4-1 to TRBJ1-4; TRBD1 aligns across 10 bases. After removal of 1 base from V and 8 bases from J, the junction contained 1 base not matched to a gene. CDR1 is MGHRA and CDR2 is YSYEKL in the germline V gene. The CDR3 covers 14 residues. This chain's CDR3 is CASSQAGQGEKLFF. CDR3 sequence (DNA): TGCGCCAGCAGCCAAGCGGGACAGGGGGAAAAACTGTTTTTT.

This chain's CDR3 is CASSIGPAGGREAFF. Written as DNA, the CDR3 is TGTGCCAGTAGTATTGGTCCAGCGGGCGGCCGTGAAGCTTTCTTT. The V and J genes are TRBV19 and TRBJ1-1; no clear D. Germline lookup yields CDR1 LNHDA and CDR2 SQIVND (reference sequence). This CDR3 is built from 15 residues. Trimming removed 3 bases at V and 7 bases at J, with 18 bases between.

The chain links TRBV19 to TRBJ1-2, with D possibly being TRBD1 (6 bases). The CDR3 is 14 residues long. With 7 bases removed from V and 7 bases from J, the gap between germline ends came to 19 bases. Germline V gene data show CDR1 as LNHDA and CDR2 as SQIVND (reference sequence). The CDR3 nucleotides read TGTGCCAGTAACACCTTAGGACCAGGGGTTGGCTACACCTTC. As protein: CASNTLGPGVGYTF.

Many counts were recorded for this clonotype. DNA for the CDR3: TGTGCCAGCAGCCAAGGCGTTCAGGTGAACACTGAAGCTTTCTTT. Encoded protein: CASSQGVQVNTEAFF. V usage is TRBV11-2 and J usage is TRBJ1-1, with D uncertain. Germline V gene sequence: CDR1 SGHAT, CDR2 FQNNGV. The CDR3 is 15 residues long. V was trimmed by 5 bases and J by 0 bases, leaving 13 bases between them.

V and J are TRBV5-5 and TRBJ2-7; 8 nucleotides match TRBD1. The V gene's germline CDR1 is SGHKS and CDR2 YYEKEE (reference sequence). The CDR3 is 15 amino acids. The V gene end was trimmed by 0 bases and the J gene end by 3 bases; junction bases not matched to a gene: 5. This chain's CDR3 is CASSLGQGAVYEQYF. CDR3 nucleotides: TGTGCCAGCAGCTTGGGGCAGGGGGCGGTCTACGAGCAGTACTTC.

The chain carries TRBV7-2 and TRBJ1-2; 12 bases are shared with TRBD1. CDR3 length equals 18 residues. V shed 6 bases, J shed 1 base, and the junction held 12 bases outside the gene matches. The germline V gene has CDR1 SGHTA and CDR2 FQGNSA. The CDR3 DNA sequence: TGTGCCAGCAGAAAACCAGGCGGGACAGGGGGCCTTAACTATGGCTACACCTTC. Translated, it gives CASRKPGGTGGLNYGYTF.